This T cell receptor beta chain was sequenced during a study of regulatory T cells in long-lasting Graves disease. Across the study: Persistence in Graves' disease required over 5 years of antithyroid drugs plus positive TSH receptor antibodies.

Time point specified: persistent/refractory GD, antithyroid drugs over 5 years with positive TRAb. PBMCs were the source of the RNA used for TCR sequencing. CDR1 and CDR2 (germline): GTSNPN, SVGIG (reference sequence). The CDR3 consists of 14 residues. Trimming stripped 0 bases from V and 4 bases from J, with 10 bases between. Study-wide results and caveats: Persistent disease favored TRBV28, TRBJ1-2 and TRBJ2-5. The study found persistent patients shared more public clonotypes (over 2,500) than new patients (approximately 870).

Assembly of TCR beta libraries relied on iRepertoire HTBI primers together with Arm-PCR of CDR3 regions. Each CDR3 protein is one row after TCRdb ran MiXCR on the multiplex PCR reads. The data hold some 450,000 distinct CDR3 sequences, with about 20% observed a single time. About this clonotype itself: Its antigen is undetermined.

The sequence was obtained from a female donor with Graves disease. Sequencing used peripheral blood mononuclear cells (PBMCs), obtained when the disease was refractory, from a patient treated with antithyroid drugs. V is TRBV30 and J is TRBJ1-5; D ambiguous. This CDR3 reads CAWSVSRRNQPQHF. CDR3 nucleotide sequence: TGTGCCTGGAGTGTATCCCGTCGTAATCAGCCCCAGCATTTT.